What follows describes a single T cell receptor beta chain. The record originates from a study of immune evolution from preneoplasia to lung adenocarcinoma. Germline CDR1 and CDR2: SGDLS and YYNGEE. The CDR3 has 16 amino acids. The V and J ends lost 4 bases and 3 bases, in that order; junction bases with no gene match: 10. Some clones are missing from TCRdb's copy, which holds only in-frame ones; the method was immunoSEQ multiplex PCR. The sample records thousands of clones, less than 85% being singletons. This chain uses TRBV9 with TRBJ2-7, with 10 bases fitting TRBD1. This TCR was sampled from a person aged 65 to 85 with lung adenocarcinoma. The sample taken for sequencing was FFPE lung adenocarcinoma in situ tissue. The CDR3: CASSPRGGQGGYEQYF. The CDR3 region has the DNA TGTGCCAGCAGCCCTCGTGGAGGACAGGGGGGCTACGAGCAGTACTTC.